This T cell receptor beta chain was obtained from a study of shared clonotypes between healthy human individuals. Study background: CD4 naive cells filled three plates per donor, CD4 memory three, CD8 naive two and CD8 memory one.

The authors split each subset's genomic DNA evenly across several immunoSEQ plates. Assay used: immunoSEQ multiplex PCR; TCRdb lists only in-frame clones, some missing. Of about 380,000 clones listed, about 96% are singletons. This CDR3 contains 13 residues. Germline CDR1 MNHNS, CDR2 SASEGT. Trimming cost V 8 bases and J 7 bases; bases outside gene matches: 8. The clonotype originates from a man aged 25 to 45 in good health. The sequencing input was memory CD8+ T cells sorted from blood. Subset denoted: CD45RO+ cells pooled with CCR7-negative TemRA cells. The chain uses TRBV6-1 and TRBJ1-5, with 7 positions matching TRBD1. The chain's CDR3 is CASAQGVGQPQHF. The CDR3 DNA follows: TGTGCCAGCGCCCAGGGGGTCGGCCAGCCCCAGCATTTT.